A single sample gave rise to the 30 T cell receptor beta chains below, sequenced in a study of cytomegalovirus exposure and HLA in healthy donors. The table came from immunoSEQ multiplex PCR; TCRdb's copy has only in-frame clones and leaves some out. Of tens of thousands of clones listed, about nine tenths are singletons. Sequencing used PBMCs. These receptor sequences come from a man between 18 and 29 years old in good health and CMV-seronegative.

This clone was counted a few times. The chain employs TRBV2 and TRBJ2-7; D might be TRBD1 (6 bases). The CDR3 sequence is 15 residues long. V was trimmed by 8 bases and J by 1 base, leaving 18 bases between them. The germline CDR1 and CDR2 sequences are SNHLY and FYNNEI. CDR3 bases: TGTGCCAGCCACCTTTCGCCGGGACAATCCTACGAGCAGTACTTC. Protein product: CASHLSPGQSYEQYF.

The genes are TRBV19 and TRBJ2-1; the D gene is possibly TRBD2 (5 bases). Germline CDR1 and CDR2: LNHDA and SQIVND (reference sequence). The CDR3 loop spans 15 amino acids. Trimming removed 5 bases from V and 14 bases from J, with 25 bases in between. The CDR3 DNA sequence: TGTGCCAGTAGTTCCGATTGGCTTCGGGATCGGCTGGAGTTCTTC. Translated: CASSSDWLRDRLEFF. Full variable domain (outside the CDR3, taken from reference TRBV19 and TRBJ2-1): DGGITQSPKYLFRKEGQNVTLSCEQNLNHDAMYWYRQDPGQGLRLIYYSQIVNDFQKGDIAEGYSVSREKKESFPLTVTSAQKNPTAFYLCASSSDWLRDRLEFFGPGTRLTVL.

This rearrangement joins TRBV11-2 to TRBJ1-3, with D possibly TRBD1 on 5 matching bases. This CDR3 region has 15 residues. Germline lookup yields CDR1 SGHAT and CDR2 FQNNGV. V lost 8 bases and J 3 bases, leaving 17 bases between the germline ends. The CDR3 here is CASGEPRGGGNTIYF. The CDR3 DNA reads as TGTGCCAGCGGAGAACCAAGGGGAGGTGGAAACACCATATATTTT.

The V and J genes are TRBV4-3 and TRBJ2-7; possible D gene TRBD1, 5 bases. The CDR3 consists of 14 residues. CDR1 LGHNA and CDR2 YSLEER come from the germline V gene. Trimming pared 1 base from V and 9 bases from J, leaving 16 bases between. As DNA, the CDR3 is TGCGCCAGCAGCCAAGGCCAGGGAATGGGCGGGCAGTACTTC. It encodes CASSQGQGMGGQYF.

The V gene is TRBV9, the J gene TRBJ1-2; tentatively, D is TRBD1 (5 bases). Trimming left V 4 bases short and J 5 bases short, with 12 bases between. In germline, CDR1 is SGDLS, CDR2 YYNGEE. This CDR3 spans 13 amino acids. The CDR3 nucleotides read TGTGCCAGCAGCCGCGACAGCCCTTATGGCTACACCTTC. This sequence encodes CASSRDSPYGYTF.

The chain is built from TRBV4-3 and TRBJ2-7; 9 nucleotides match TRBD2. Trimming removed 4 bases from V and 2 bases from J; junction bases left unmatched: 12. The CDR3 has 17 residues. Looked up from germline, CDR1 is LGHNA and CDR2 is YSLEER. CDR3 nucleotide sequence: TGCGCCAGCAGCCGAGGCCTGGCGGGAGGGGGCACCTACGAGCAGTACTTC. It translates to CASSRGLAGGGTYEQYF.

The gene calls are TRBV7-9 and TRBJ2-2, with a weak D call TRBD1 (7 bases). V lost 5 bases and J 1 base, leaving 11 bases between the germline ends. This CDR3 is built from 15 residues. Germline V gene sequence: CDR1 SEHNR, CDR2 FQNEAQ (reference sequence). DNA of the CDR3: TGTGCCAGCAGCCACAGGGGACTGAACACCGGGGAGCTGTTTTTT. Amino acid sequence: CASSHRGLNTGELFF.

The chain is built from TRBV9 and TRBJ1-1, with D perhaps matching TRBD1 (5 bases). The CDR3 is made up of 15 amino acids. V lost 0 bases to trimming and J lost 1 base, with 10 bases between them. Looked up from germline, CDR1 is SGDLS and CDR2 is YYNGEE. The CDR3 protein is CASSVVVRENTEAFF. CDR3 sequence (DNA): TGTGCCAGCAGCGTAGTGGTCAGGGAGAACACTGAAGCTTTCTTT.

The chain uses TRBV7-9 and TRBJ2-5; no clear D gene. With 5 bases removed from V and 7 bases from J, the gap between germline ends came to 11 bases. Per germline, CDR1 SEHNR and CDR2 FQNEAQ (reference sequence). The CDR3 extends over 12 amino acids. CDR3 in DNA: TGTGCCAGCAGCCAACTAATGGGGACCCAGTACTTC. It encodes CASSQLMGTQYF.

The J gene is TRBJ1-2, the V gene TRBV27, with D possibly matching TRBD1 (6 bases). CDR1 is MNHEY and CDR2 is SMNVEV in the germline V gene (reference sequence). The length of the CDR3 is 13 residues. The V end lost 6 bases, the J end lost 2 bases, and 10 bases lay between the germline ends. The CDR3 reads CASRLTGNYGYTF. In DNA form, the CDR3 reads TGTGCCAGCAGACTGACAGGAAACTATGGCTACACCTTC.

The chain links TRBV15 to TRBJ2-7, with TRBD1 identical over 8 bases. Germline V lookup: CDR1 LNHNV, CDR2 YYDKDF (reference sequence). The V and J ends lost 0 bases and 7 bases, in that order; junction bases with no gene match: 29. The CDR3 consists of 22 residues. This CDR3 reads CATSRDVRATSTLWQGAGEQYF. The CDR3 nucleotides are TGTGCCACCAGCAGAGATGTAAGAGCCACCTCGACGCTCTGGCAGGGGGCTGGGGAGCAGTACTTC.

J is TRBJ2-7 and V is TRBV10-3; 8 bases are shared with TRBD2. V shed 8 bases and J 6 bases; nucleotides not matched to a gene: 18. CDR1 and CDR2 (germline): ENHRY, SYGVKD. The CDR3 is 16 amino acids. The CDR3 nucleotides are TGTGCCATCGGCCTACGGGGGGGGACCAACTACGGCGAGCAGTACTTC. Translated: CAIGLRGGTNYGEQYF.

The chain recombines TRBV6-6 with TRBJ2-6; D is possibly TRBD2 (5 bases). The V end lost 1 base, the J end lost 1 base, and 8 bases lay between the germline ends. Germline CDR1 MNHNY, CDR2 SVGAGI (reference sequence). This CDR3 has 16 amino acids. Here the CDR3 reads CASSYLRGSGANVLTF. The CDR3, as DNA: TGTGCCAGCAGTTACTTGAGAGGGTCTGGGGCCAACGTCCTGACTTTC.

The V call is TRBV11-3, the J call TRBJ1-3, with D uncertain. Germline assignment: CDR1 SGHNT and CDR2 YENEEA. This CDR3 has 16 amino acids. Trimming pared 2 bases from V and 0 bases from J, leaving 11 bases between. The CDR3 reads CASSLTQKYSGNTIYF. The CDR3 DNA reads as TGTGCCAGCAGCTTAACTCAAAAATACTCTGGAAACACCATATATTTT.

The chain uses TRBV28 and TRBJ2-1; TRBD1 matches 10 bases. V was pared by 6 bases and J by 7 bases, with 12 bases of the junction left unmatched. Germline V gene lookup returns CDR1 MDHEN and CDR2 SYDVKM. The CDR3 totals 16 residues. The CDR3 loop is CASRPLLGQGGNEQFF. As DNA, the CDR3 is TGTGCCAGCAGACCCCTCCTCGGACAGGGGGGGAATGAGCAGTTCTTC.

The chain carries TRBV25-1 and TRBJ2-7; possible D gene TRBD1, 5 bases. The CDR3 spans 12 residues. V dropped 6 bases and J dropped 2 bases, with 8 bases sitting between them. In germline, CDR1 is MGHDK, CDR2 SYGVNS. CDR3 loop: CASSRATYEQYF. The CDR3 DNA follows: TGTGCCAGCAGCAGGGCCACCTACGAGCAGTACTTC.

This clone was found once. V gene TRBV23-1 combines with J gene TRBJ2-1; TRBD2 might be the D (6 bases). TRBV23-1 is an ORF, with its function uncertain. The CDR3 contains 16 residues. Trimming pared 0 bases from V and 0 bases from J, leaving 9 bases between. The chain's CDR3 is CASSQSRGSSYNEQFF. The CDR3, as DNA: TGCGCCAGCAGTCAATCGCGGGGTAGCTCCTACAATGAGCAGTTCTTC.

The DNA for the CDR3 is TGTGCCATCACTAAGGCGGTCGGTCCTGGGGCCAACGTCCTGACTTTC. As protein: CAITKAVGPGANVLTF. This chain links TRBV10-3 with TRBJ2-6, with D unresolved. The germline CDR1 and CDR2 sequences are ENHRY and SYGVKD. V lost 7 bases, J lost 2 bases, and 15 bases lay in between. The CDR3 covers 16 residues.

The chain employs TRBV14 and TRBJ1-2; TRBD1 might be the D (5 bases). Germline values: CDR1 SGHDN, CDR2 FVKESK. V was shortened by 0 bases and J by 4 bases, with 9 bases between the two germline ends. The CDR3 loop spans 14 amino acids. The CDR3 DNA is TGTGCCAGCAGCCAAGAAGGGGATTTCTATGGCTACACCTTC. Protein: CASSQEGDFYGYTF.

The chain carries TRBV10-3 and TRBJ2-1; TRBD2 might be the D (6 bases). Deletions cut 10 bases from V and 7 bases from J, with 20 bases between. Germline V CDR1 and CDR2: ENHRY, SYGVKD. CDR3 length equals 14 residues. This CDR3 reads CASHGEVYGNEQFF. The CDR3 coding sequence is TGTGCCAGCCACGGGGAGGTTTATGGTAATGAGCAGTTCTTC.

This sequence joins TRBV7-2 and TRBJ1-2; D not certain. CDR1 is SGHTA and CDR2 is FQGNSA in the germline V gene. Trimming took off 3 bases at V and 2 bases at J, with 7 bases between the two ends. The length of the CDR3 is 13 residues. CDR3 region: CASSLLENYGYTF. CDR3 DNA: TGTGCCAGCAGCTTGCTAGAGAACTATGGCTACACCTTC.

The rearrangement uses TRBV2 and TRBJ1-5; possible D gene TRBD1, 5 bases. This CDR3 spans 15 amino acids. Germline CDR1 is SNHLY and CDR2 is FYNNEI. The V gene lost 6 bases and the J gene lost 3 bases, with 15 bases spanning the gap. CDR3 sequence: CASSIGRASNQPQHF. The CDR3 DNA sequence: TGTGCCAGCAGCATCGGCAGGGCCTCCAATCAGCCCCAGCATTTT.

CDR3 residues: CASSLPEMRGYGYTF. CDR3 coding DNA: TGTGCCAGCAGCCTCCCGGAGATGAGAGGCTATGGCTACACCTTC. The chain employs TRBV7-9 and TRBJ1-2; D unresolved. Germline V lookup: CDR1 SEHNR, CDR2 FQNEAQ (reference sequence). V lost 5 bases to trimming and J lost 4 bases, with 17 bases between them. The CDR3 loop spans 15 amino acids.

This sequence joins TRBV27 and TRBJ1-2; 11 positions agree with TRBD1. Germline V gives CDR1 MNHEY, CDR2 SMNVEV (reference sequence). V gave up 4 bases and J gave up 5 bases; unmatched junction bases: 6. There are 15 residues in the CDR3. Here the CDR3 reads CASSSTGTGGYGYTF. CDR3 coding DNA: TGTGCCAGCAGTTCTACCGGGACAGGGGGGTATGGCTACACCTTC.

The chain joins TRBV28 to TRBJ2-1; D may be TRBD1 (6 bases). Germline V gene lookup returns CDR1 MDHEN and CDR2 SYDVKM. The ends were cut back, 6 bases at V and 1 base at J, with 19 bases in the middle. The CDR3 totals 17 residues. This chain's CDR3 is CASRGARSYPSYNEQFF. The CDR3 coding sequence is TGTGCCAGCAGGGGGGCCCGTTCCTACCCTTCCTACAATGAGCAGTTCTTC.

The rearrangement joins TRBV7-9 to TRBJ2-1; TRBD1 agrees at 8 bases. J gave up 1 base and V 3 bases, and 5 bases lay outside the gene matches. The germline CDR1 and CDR2 sequences are SEHNR and FQNEAQ (reference sequence). The CDR3 runs 16 residues. The CDR3 reads CASSLDRAPSYNEQFF. The CDR3 region has the DNA TGTGCCAGCAGCTTGGACAGGGCTCCTTCCTACAATGAGCAGTTCTTC.

This chain uses TRBV27 with TRBJ2-3; 8 bases align to TRBD1. Germline trimming cut 5 bases from V and 1 base from J; bases unmatched to any gene: 5. Germline CDR1 reads MNHEY; CDR2 reads SMNVEV (reference sequence). This CDR3 is built from 15 residues. In nucleotides, the CDR3 is TGTGCCAGCAGTGACAGGGGAGCGGGCACAGATACGCAGTATTTT. Its protein product is CASSDRGAGTDTQYF.

The gene calls are TRBV4-2 and TRBJ2-5, with D maybe TRBD2 (6 bases). Trimming took 4 bases from V and 10 from J, leaving 16 bases between them. This CDR3 is built from 13 residues. The germline CDR1 and CDR2 sequences are LGHNA and YNFKEQ. The CDR3 here is CASSPGTDGGQYF. The DNA for the CDR3 is TGTGCCAGCAGCCCGGGGACGGACGGGGGCCAGTACTTC.

J is TRBJ2-1 and V is TRBV2, with 7 bases identical to TRBD2. Germline V lookup: CDR1 SNHLY, CDR2 FYNNEI. This CDR3 has 17 amino acids. V was pared by 4 bases and J by 3 bases, with 12 bases of the junction left unmatched. The DNA of the CDR3 is TGTGCCAGCAGTGGAGGGGTGGCGGGAGTGCTCTACAATGAGCAGTTCTTC. Protein: CASSGGVAGVLYNEQFF.

The CDR3 DNA sequence: TGCAGTGCTAGACTGAAGCCTGAGCAGTTCTTC. This encodes CSARLKPEQFF. The rearrangement uses TRBV20-1 and TRBJ2-1; D not certain. CDR3 length: 11 amino acids. Looked up from germline, CDR1 is DFQATT and CDR2 is SNEGSKA (reference sequence). Between the trimmed V and J ends, which lost 2 bases and 9 bases, there was a span of 8 bases.